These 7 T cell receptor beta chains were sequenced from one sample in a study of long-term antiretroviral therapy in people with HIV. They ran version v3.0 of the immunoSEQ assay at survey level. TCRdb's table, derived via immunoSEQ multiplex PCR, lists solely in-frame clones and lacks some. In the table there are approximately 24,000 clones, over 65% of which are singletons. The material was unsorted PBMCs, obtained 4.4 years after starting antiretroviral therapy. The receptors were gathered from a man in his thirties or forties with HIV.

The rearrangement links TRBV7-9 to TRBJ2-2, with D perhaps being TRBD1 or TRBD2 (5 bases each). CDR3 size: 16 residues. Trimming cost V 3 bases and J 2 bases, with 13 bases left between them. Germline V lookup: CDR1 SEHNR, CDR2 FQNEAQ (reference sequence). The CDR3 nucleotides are TGTGCCAGCAGCTTGAGGACGGGGCTCAACACCGGGGAGCTGTTTTTT. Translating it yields CASSLRTGLNTGELFF.

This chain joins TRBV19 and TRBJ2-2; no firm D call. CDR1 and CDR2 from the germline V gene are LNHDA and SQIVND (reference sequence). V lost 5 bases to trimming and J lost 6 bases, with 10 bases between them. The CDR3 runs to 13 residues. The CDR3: CASSPNGAGELFF. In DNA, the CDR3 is TGTGCCAGTAGTCCCAATGGAGCCGGGGAGCTGTTTTTT.

The CDR3 sequence: CASSGGGTTNTGELFF. CDR3 DNA: TGTGCCAGCAGTGGAGGCGGGACTACGAACACCGGGGAGCTGTTTTTT. The rearrangement uses TRBV6-1 and TRBJ2-2, with TRBD2 matching over 7 bases. V was clipped by 4 bases and J by 0 bases; unmatched bases: 5. Germline CDR1 MNHNS, CDR2 SASEGT. This CDR3 has 16 amino acids.

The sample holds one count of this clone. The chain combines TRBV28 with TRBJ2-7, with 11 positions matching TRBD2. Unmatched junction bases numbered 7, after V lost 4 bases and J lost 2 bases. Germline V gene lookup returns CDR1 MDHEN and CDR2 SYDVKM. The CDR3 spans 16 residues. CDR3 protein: CASSSGLAEPPYEQYF. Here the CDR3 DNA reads TGTGCCAGCAGTTCGGGACTAGCGGAGCCCCCCTACGAGCAGTACTTC.

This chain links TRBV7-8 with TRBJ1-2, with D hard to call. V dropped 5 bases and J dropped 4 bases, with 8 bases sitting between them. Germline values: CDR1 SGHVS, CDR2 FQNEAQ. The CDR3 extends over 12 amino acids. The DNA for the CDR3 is TGTGCCAGCAGCACCCGAACCTATGGCTACACCTTC. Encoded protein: CASSTRTYGYTF.

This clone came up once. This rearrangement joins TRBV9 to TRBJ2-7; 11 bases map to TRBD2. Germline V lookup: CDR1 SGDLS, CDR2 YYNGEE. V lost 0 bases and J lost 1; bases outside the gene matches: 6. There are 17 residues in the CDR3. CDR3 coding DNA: TGTGCCAGCAGCGTAGAGGGGGGGACTAGCGGTTCCTACGAGCAGTACTTC. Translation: CASSVEGGTSGSYEQYF.

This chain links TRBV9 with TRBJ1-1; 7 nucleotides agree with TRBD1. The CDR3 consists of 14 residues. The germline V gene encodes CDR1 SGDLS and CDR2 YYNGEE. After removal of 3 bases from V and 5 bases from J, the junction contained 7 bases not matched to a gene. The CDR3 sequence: CASSGLRGKTEAFF. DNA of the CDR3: TGTGCCAGCAGCGGCCTCAGGGGGAAGACTGAAGCTTTCTTT.